Following are 3 T cell receptor beta chains from one sample sequenced in a study of beta chain features in type 1 diabetes. Overall study findings and caveats: Researchers report that Type 1 diabetes patients had moderately but significantly shorter TCRB CDR3s across all four CD4+ subsets.

Sequenced material consisted of expressed TCRB transcripts (all of the isolated RNA was reverse transcribed). The table came from immunoSEQ multiplex PCR; TCRdb's copy has only in-frame clones and leaves some out. This sample has some 250,000 clones, with about a tenth found just once. No antigens are known for them. The sample was naive CD4+ T cells from blood. The receptor source for this set is a man aged 25 to 45 with type 1 diabetes.

This clone was recorded a few times. The gene calls are TRBV28 and TRBJ1-2; D is unclear. V was trimmed by 8 bases and J by 0 bases, leaving 7 bases between them. Germline assignment: CDR1 MDHEN and CDR2 SYDVKM. The CDR3 loop spans 12 amino acids. The CDR3 nucleotides read TGTGCCAGCGGCGGGCCTAACTATGGCTACACCTTC. This codes for CASGGPNYGYTF.

The chain is built from TRBV6-6 and TRBJ1-3, with 8 bases aligning to TRBD1. From germline, CDR1 is MNHNY and CDR2 SVGAGI (reference sequence). Trimming removed 6 bases from V and 4 bases from J; junction bases left unmatched: 8. CDR3 length: 15 residues. CDR3 coding DNA: TGTGCCAGCAGGTCCCCGGGACAGGACGGAAACACCATATATTTT. This gives the protein CASRSPGQDGNTIYF.

The gene calls are TRBV28 and TRBJ1-2; 10 bases line up with TRBD1. The CDR3 runs to 15 residues. V shed 4 bases, J shed 4 bases, and the junction held 6 bases outside the gene matches. CDR1 and CDR2 (germline): MDHEN, SYDVKM. In DNA form, the CDR3 reads TGTGCCAGCAGTTCACCGGGACAGGGGTTCTATGGCTACACCTTC. This sequence encodes CASSSPGQGFYGYTF.